This is a list of T cell receptor beta chains from one sample in a study of CD8 T cells in ankylosing spondylitis. Via MiXCR, TCRdb re-called the 5' RACE reads, giving one row per CDR3 protein. Among about 750,000 distinct CDR3 sequences, around 20% were seen once, and the ten largest hold over 15%. Specimen: blood, either unsorted or a sorted T cell fraction (not recorded which). The receptors come from a male donor with ankylosing spondylitis. Both conserved end residues are part of each CDR3. The D gene is left open where the match is weak. Expanded clones are given a class, and other clones once, few, many or no size at all.

cdr3_aa	cdr3_nt	v_call	j_call	clone_size	d_call
CASSQEVGPLGEQYF	TGTGCCAGCAGCCAAGAGGTGGGACCTTTGGGGGAGCAGTACTTC	TRBV3-1	TRBJ2-7	NA	NA
CASSQGGSGPYEQYF	TGCGCCAGCAGCCAAGGTGGGAGTGGGCCCTACGAGCAGTACTTC	TRBV4-3	TRBJ2-7	NA	NA
CAGLRPNTEAFF	TGTGCCGGCCTAAGACCGAACACTGAAGCTTTCTTT	TRBV6-4	TRBJ1-1	NA	NA
CASSYSSAGSGTGELFF	TGTGCCAGCAGTTACTCGAGCGCGGGGTCGGGCACCGGGGAGCTGTTTTTT	TRBV6-5	TRBJ2-2	NA	NA
CSAKVGYEQYF	TGCAGCGCCAAGGTGGGATACGAGCAGTACTTC	TRBV29-1	TRBJ2-7	few	NA
CASSTKTSAPAQYF	TGTGCCAGCAGCACAAAGACTAGCGCCCCGGCGCAGTATTTT	TRBV7-2	TRBJ2-3	NA	TRBD2
CSARSASSGRRPGELFF	TGCAGTGCTAGATCGGCCTCTAGCGGGAGGCGACCCGGGGAGCTGTTTTTT	TRBV20-1	TRBJ2-2	NA	TRBD2
CASSFAAYNEQFF	TGCGCCAGCAGCTTCGCTGCTTACAATGAGCAGTTCTTC	TRBV5-1	TRBJ2-1	NA	NA
CASSLASGGYEQYF	TGTGCCAGCAGTTTGGCTAGCGGGGGCTACGAGCAGTACTTC	TRBV12-3/TRBV12-4	TRBJ2-7	many	TRBD2
CASSLAGSRGEQYF	TGTGCCAGCAGCCTAGCGGGGTCTAGGGGCGAGCAGTACTTC	TRBV12-3/TRBV12-4	TRBJ2-7	NA	TRBD2
CASGFGAGDYSMDSPLHF	TGTGCTAGTGGCTTTGGGGCAGGGGACTATTCGATGGATTCACCCCTCCACTTT	TRBV12-5	TRBJ1-6	few	NA
CASSFPPHLDTQYF	TGTGCCAGCAGTTTTCCCCCTCACTTAGATACGCAGTATTTT	TRBV12-3/TRBV12-4	TRBJ2-3	few	NA
CASSPTLAGEETQYF	TGCGCCAGCAGCCCAACCCTAGCGGGCGAAGAGACCCAGTACTTC	TRBV5-1	TRBJ2-5	NA	TRBD2
CSASTGVRTGELFF	TGCAGTGCTAGCACAGGGGTGCGCACCGGGGAGCTGTTTTTT	TRBV20-1	TRBJ2-2	NA	TRBD1
CSARVGSSTDTQYF	TGCAGTGCTAGAGTGGGATCTAGCACAGATACGCAGTATTTT	TRBV20-1	TRBJ2-3	NA	NA
CASSITSGANVLTF	TGTGCCAGCAGCATAACCTCTGGGGCCAACGTCCTGACTTTC	TRBV6-1	TRBJ2-6	NA	NA
CASSQRWTSGYSYNEQFF	TGTGCCAGCAGCCAGAGGTGGACTAGCGGGTATTCCTACAATGAGCAGTTCTTC	TRBV14	TRBJ2-1	NA	TRBD2
CATMYADTQYF	TGTGCCACCATGTACGCAGATACGCAGTATTTT	TRBV6-6	TRBJ2-3	many	NA
CASSQVAGAGYEQYF	TGTGCCAGCAGCCAAGTAGCGGGAGCAGGCTACGAGCAGTACTTC	TRBV14	TRBJ2-7	NA	TRBD2
CASSLVEVDTQYF	TGTGCCAGCAGCTTAGTTGAGGTAGATACGCAGTATTTT	TRBV7-6	TRBJ2-3	many	NA
CSARGPDSYEQYF	TGCAGTGCTAGAGGACCCGACTCCTACGAGCAGTACTTC	TRBV20-1	TRBJ2-7	few	NA
CASSTAGYQETQYF	TGTGCCAGCAGCACCGCGGGGTACCAAGAGACCCAGTACTTC	TRBV2	TRBJ2-5	few	NA